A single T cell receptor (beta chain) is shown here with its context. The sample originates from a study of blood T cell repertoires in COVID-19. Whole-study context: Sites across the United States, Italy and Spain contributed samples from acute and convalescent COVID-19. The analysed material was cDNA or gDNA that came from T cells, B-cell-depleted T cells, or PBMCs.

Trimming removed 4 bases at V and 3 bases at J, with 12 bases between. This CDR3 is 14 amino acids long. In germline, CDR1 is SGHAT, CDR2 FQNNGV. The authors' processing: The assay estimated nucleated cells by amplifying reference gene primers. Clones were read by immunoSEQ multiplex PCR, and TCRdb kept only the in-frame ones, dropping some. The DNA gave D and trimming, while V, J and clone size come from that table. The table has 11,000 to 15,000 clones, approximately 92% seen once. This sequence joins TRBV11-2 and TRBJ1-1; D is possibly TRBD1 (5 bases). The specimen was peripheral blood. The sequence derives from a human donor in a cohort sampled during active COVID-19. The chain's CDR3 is CASSSLTEHTEAFF. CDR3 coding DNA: TGTGCCAGCAGCTCCTTGACAGAACACACTGAAGCTTTCTTT. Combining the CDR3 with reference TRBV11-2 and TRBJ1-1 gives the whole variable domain EAGVAQSPRYKIIEKRQSVAFWCNPISGHATLYWYQQILGQGPKLLIQFQNNGVVDDSQLPKDRFSAERLKGVDSTLKIQPAKLEDSAVYLCASSSLTEHTEAFFGQGTRLTVV.